This T cell receptor beta chain originates from a study of spatial heterogeneity in lung cancer (dated 2019 in TCRdb). Broadly, across the study: Beta-chain transcripts were consistently detected in greater numbers than alpha-chain transcripts, which likely reflects a higher abundance of beta-chain transcripts. TCR transcript counts in tumor regions correlated strongly with a T cell transcriptional module score from matched bulk RNA-seq. In the raw uncorrected reads, each unique combination of TCR and UMI appeared on average more than ten times. In non-small cell lung cancer, the study quantitatively compared TCR alpha and beta repertoires across several tumor regions, matched nontumor lung, and blood. The study linked features of the TCR repertoire to counts of nonsynonymous mutations, which were determined by whole-exome sequencing of tumor tissue. At surgery, both alpha and beta chains were TCR-sequenced in 200 to 250 tumor regions, 63 to 65 matched nontumor lung samples and around 50 PBMC samples. Summary of the overall study and its limitations: A correlation was observed between the number of expanded intratumoral alpha and beta TCRs and the tumor nonsynonymous mutation count. Estimated TCR-seq coverage of tumor T cells was only about 7.4% for alpha chains and about 12% for beta chains. Counts of ubiquitous and regional expanded TCRs were found to correlate with counts of ubiquitous and regional nonsynonymous mutations, respectively. Confirming at a functional level the hypothesis that regional TCRs recognize regional mutations was considered to require additional single-cell paired TCR alpha and beta sequencing.

Read against the paper, the sample's time point label means: sample taken at primary tumor resection. Samples were obtained from approximately 70 patients with early-stage, untreated non-small cell lung cancer from the lung TRACERx cohort. TCR sequencing used whole RNA extracted from tumor and nontumor lung tissue, or from cryopreserved PBMC samples, without cell sorting. Only patients with enough RNA available from two or more tumor regions were chosen for TCR sequencing. Before being selected, tumor and adjacent nontumor lung specimens were reviewed by a lung pathologist. Taking its sample share into account, this clonotype is medium-sized (0.01 to 0.1%). It lacks a known antigen. Base qualities are not provided; no much larger clone lies one nucleotide away. V is pared back by 0 bases and J by 0 bases, with 18 bases lying between the germline termini. The CDR3 numbers 18 residues from cysteine through phenylalanine. The sequence is cut down to CDR3 DNA, 54 bases in frame from base 1. The germline V gene (reference sequence) provides CDR1 DFQATT and CDR2 SNEGSKA.

Receptor amplification or capture employed 5' RACE. The run used a NextSeq 500. In the TCR library protocol, a unique molecular identifier was attached to each TCR cDNA molecule so that PCR and sequencing errors could be corrected. The study's own analysis went as follows. TCR identification, UMI-based error correction and CDR3 extraction were all carried out with Decombinator tools. Expanded TCRs were defined as those above a frequency of 2 per 1,000, corresponding to the top 1% of the tumor frequency distribution. Expanded tumor TCRs statistically deemed absent (corrected P<0.05) from at least one tumor region were classed as regional, and all other expanded tumor TCRs were classed as ubiquitous. Rényi diversity was computed with the R vegan package after subsampling each repertoire 100 times to 5,000 TCRs. CDR3 similarity networks were built from amino acid triplet string-kernel similarity, connecting CDR3s with pairwise similarity above 0.82. The public reads were run again by TCRdb, first through fastp at Q25 and then through MiXCR, and only productive beta chains were kept. Under each unique CDR3 protein, matching rows form one entry showing the most common genes and DNA. For this entry, the V and J calls and clone size follow TCRdb and not the study's own pipeline. The table for this sample lists over a thousand distinct CDR3 sequences; roughly 10% of them were counted only once. Over 20% of the sample comes from the top ten.

The chain is made from TRBV20-1 and TRBJ2-1; the D gene is perhaps TRBD1, from 5 matching bases. The origin of this receptor is a male donor with early-stage non-small cell lung cancer. The sequencing here drew on lung tumor tissue, taken at surgery. The nucleotide sequence is TGCAGTGCTAGAGACCTACCGGTAGACAGTTACTCCTACAATGAGCAGTTCTTC. Translated, it gives CSARDLPVDSYSYNEQFF.